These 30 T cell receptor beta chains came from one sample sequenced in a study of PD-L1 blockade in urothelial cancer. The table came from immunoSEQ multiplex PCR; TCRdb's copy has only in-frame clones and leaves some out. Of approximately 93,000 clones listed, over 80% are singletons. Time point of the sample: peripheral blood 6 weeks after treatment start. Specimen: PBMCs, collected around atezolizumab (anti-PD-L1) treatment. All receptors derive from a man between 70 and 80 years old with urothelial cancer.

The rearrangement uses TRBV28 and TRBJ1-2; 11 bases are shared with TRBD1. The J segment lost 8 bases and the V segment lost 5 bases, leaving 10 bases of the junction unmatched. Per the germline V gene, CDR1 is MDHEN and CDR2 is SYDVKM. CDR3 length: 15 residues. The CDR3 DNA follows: TGTGCCAGCAGTACCCCCGGGACAGGGGGTGCGGGCTACACCTTC. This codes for CASSTPGTGGAGYTF.

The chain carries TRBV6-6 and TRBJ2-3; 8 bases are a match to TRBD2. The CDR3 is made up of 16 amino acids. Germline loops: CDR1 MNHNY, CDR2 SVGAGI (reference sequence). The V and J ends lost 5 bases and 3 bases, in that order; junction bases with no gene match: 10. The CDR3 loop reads CASSRAGAGLTDTQYF. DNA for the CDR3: TGTGCCAGCAGTAGAGCGGGAGCGGGGTTAACAGATACGCAGTATTTT.

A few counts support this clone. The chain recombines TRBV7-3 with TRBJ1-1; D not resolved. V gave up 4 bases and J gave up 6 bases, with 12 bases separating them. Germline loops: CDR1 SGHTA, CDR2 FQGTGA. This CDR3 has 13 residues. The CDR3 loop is CASSSSYGAEAFF. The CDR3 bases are TGTGCCAGCAGCTCATCTTACGGGGCTGAAGCTTTCTTT.

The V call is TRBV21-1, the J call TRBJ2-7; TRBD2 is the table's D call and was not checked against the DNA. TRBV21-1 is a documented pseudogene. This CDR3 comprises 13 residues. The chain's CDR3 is CASSRDWTYEQYF. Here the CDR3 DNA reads TGTGCCAGCAGCCGGGACTGGACCTACGAGCAGTACTTC.

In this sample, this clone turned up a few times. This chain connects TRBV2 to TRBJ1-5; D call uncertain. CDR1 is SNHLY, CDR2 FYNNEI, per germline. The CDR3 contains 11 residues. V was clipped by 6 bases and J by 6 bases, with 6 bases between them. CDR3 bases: TGTGCCAGCAGGGTTAGTCAGCCCCAGCATTTT. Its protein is CASRVSQPQHF.

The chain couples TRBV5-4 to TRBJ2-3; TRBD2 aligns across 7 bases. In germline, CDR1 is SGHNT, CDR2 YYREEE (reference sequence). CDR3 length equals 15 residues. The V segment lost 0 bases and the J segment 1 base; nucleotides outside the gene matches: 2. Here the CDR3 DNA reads TGTGCCAGCAGCTTGGGGGGGGGAGGCACAGATACGCAGTATTTT. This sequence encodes CASSLGGGGTDTQYF.

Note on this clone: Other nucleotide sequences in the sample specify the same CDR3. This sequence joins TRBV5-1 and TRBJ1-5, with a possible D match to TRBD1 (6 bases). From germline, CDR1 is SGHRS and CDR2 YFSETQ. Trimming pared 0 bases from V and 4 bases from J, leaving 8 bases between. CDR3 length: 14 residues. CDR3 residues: CASSLGGGNQPQHF. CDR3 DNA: TGCGCCAGCAGCTTGGGAGGGGGAAATCAGCCCCAGCATTTT.

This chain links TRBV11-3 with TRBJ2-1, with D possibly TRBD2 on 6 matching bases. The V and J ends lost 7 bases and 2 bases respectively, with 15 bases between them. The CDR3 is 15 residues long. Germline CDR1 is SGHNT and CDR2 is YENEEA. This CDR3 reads CASTLEGNAYNEQFF. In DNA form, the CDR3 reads TGTGCCAGCACCCTGGAGGGCAATGCCTACAATGAGCAGTTCTTC.

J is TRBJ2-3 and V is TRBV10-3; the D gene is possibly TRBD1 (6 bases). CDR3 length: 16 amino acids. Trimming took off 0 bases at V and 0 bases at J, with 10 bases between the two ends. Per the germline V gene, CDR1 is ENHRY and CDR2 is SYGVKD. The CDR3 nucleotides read TGTGCCATCAGTGAGTCGGGGGACACGAGCACAGATACGCAGTATTTT. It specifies CAISESGDTSTDTQYF.

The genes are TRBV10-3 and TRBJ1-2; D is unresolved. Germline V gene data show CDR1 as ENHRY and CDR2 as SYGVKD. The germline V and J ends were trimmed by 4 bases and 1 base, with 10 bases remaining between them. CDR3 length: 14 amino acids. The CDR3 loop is CAISGVTGNYGYTF. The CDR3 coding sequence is TGTGCCATCAGTGGTGTAACGGGTAACTATGGCTACACCTTC.

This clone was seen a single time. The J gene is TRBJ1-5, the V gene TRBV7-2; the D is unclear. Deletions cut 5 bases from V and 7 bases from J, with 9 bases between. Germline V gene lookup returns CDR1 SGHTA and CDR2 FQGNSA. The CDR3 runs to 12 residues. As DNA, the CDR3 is TGTGCCAGCAGCATTTCGGGACAGCCCCAGCATTTT. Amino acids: CASSISGQPQHF.

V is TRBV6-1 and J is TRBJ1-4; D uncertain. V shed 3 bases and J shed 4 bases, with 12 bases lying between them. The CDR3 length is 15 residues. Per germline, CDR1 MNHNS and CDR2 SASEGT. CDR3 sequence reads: CASSEGQIHNEKLFF. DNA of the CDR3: TGTGCCAGCAGTGAGGGCCAAATACATAATGAAAAACTGTTTTTT.

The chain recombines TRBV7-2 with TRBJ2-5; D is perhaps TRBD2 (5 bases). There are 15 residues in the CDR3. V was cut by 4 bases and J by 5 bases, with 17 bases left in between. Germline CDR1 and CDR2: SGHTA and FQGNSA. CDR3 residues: CASSSSLAGGETQYF. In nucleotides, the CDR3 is TGTGCCAGCAGCTCCAGTTTGGCAGGCGGGGAGACCCAGTACTTC.

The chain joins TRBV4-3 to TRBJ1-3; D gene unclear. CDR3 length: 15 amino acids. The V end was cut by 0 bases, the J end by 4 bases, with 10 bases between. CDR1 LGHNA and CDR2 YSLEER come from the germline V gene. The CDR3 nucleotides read TGCGCCAGCAGCCAAGATGGGCCGGTAGGAAACACCATATATTTT. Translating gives CASSQDGPVGNTIYF.

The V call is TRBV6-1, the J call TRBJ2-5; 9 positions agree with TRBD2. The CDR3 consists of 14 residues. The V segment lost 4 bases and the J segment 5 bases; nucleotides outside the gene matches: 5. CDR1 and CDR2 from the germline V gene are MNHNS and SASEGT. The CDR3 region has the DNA TGTGCCAGCAGTGGGACTAGCGTGTGGGAGACCCAGTACTTC. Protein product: CASSGTSVWETQYF.

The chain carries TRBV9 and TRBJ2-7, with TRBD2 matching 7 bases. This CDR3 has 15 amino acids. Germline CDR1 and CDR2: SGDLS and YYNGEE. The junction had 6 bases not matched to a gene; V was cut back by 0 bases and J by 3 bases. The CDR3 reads CASSVAASGSYEQYF. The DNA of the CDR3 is TGTGCCAGCAGCGTAGCTGCTAGCGGTAGCTACGAGCAGTACTTC.

The CDR3, as DNA: TGTGCCAGCAGCTTGTTTGGCGGGGTGGCCGGGGAGCTGTTTTTT. As protein: CASSLFGGVAGELFF. This chain joins TRBV11-2 and TRBJ2-2; D may be TRBD2 (6 bases). This CDR3 is built from 15 residues. V was cut by 3 bases and J by 6 bases, with 14 bases left in between. Germline CDR1 reads SGHAT; CDR2 reads FQNNGV.

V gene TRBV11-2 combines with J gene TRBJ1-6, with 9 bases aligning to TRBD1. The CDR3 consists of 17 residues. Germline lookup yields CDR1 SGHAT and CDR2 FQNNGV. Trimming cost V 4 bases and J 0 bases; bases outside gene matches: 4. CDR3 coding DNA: TGTGCCAGCAGCTCGGGACAGGGATTCTCCTATAATTCACCCCTCCACTTT. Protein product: CASSSGQGFSYNSPLHF.

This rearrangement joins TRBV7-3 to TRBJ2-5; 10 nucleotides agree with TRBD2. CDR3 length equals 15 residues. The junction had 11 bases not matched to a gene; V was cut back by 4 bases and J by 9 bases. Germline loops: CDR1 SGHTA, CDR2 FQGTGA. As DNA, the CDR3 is TGTGCCAGCAGCTCCTCGACTAGCGGGTCCTCCCCCCAGTACTTC. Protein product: CASSSSTSGSSPQYF.

The CDR3 sequence is CASSFGDYSNTGELFF. The CDR3 bases are TGTGCCAGCAGCTTCGGGGACTACTCGAACACCGGGGAGCTGTTTTTT. This sequence joins TRBV7-9 and TRBJ2-2; TRBD2 aligns across 7 bases. The CDR3 totals 16 residues. Germline CDR1 reads SEHNR; CDR2 reads FQNEAQ (reference sequence). Trimming took 3 bases from V and 0 from J; bases not matched to a gene: 4.

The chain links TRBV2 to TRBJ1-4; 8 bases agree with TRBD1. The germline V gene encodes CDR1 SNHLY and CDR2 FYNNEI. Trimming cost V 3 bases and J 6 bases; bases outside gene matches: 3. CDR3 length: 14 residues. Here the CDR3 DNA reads TGTGCCAGCAGTGATGGCAGGGGGCATGAAAAACTGTTTTTT. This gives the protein CASSDGRGHEKLFF.

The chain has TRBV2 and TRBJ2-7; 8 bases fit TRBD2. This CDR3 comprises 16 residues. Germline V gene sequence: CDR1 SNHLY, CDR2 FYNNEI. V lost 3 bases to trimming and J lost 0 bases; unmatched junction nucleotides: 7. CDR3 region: CASSDSPSGFSYEQYF. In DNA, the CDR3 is TGTGCCAGCAGTGATTCTCCTAGCGGGTTCTCCTACGAGCAGTACTTC.

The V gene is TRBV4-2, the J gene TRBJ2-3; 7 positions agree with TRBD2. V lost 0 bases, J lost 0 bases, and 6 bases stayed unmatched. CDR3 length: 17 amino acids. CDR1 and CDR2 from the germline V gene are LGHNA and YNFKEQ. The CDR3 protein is CASSQEILARSTDTQYF. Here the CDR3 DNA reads TGTGCCAGCAGCCAAGAGATACTAGCGAGAAGCACAGATACGCAGTATTTT.

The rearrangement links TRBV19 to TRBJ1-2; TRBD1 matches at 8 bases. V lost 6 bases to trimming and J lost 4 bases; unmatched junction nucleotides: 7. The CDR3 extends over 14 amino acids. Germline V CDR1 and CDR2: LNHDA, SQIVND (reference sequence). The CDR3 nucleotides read TGTGCCAGTAGCGGACAGGGCATCTCCTATGGCTACACCTTC. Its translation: CASSGQGISYGYTF. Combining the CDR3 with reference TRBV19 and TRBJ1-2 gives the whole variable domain DGGITQSPKYLFRKEGQNVTLSCEQNLNHDAMYWYRQDPGQGLRLIYYSQIVNDFQKGDIAEGYSVSREKKESFPLTVTSAQKNPTAFYLCASSGQGISYGYTFGSGTRLTVV.

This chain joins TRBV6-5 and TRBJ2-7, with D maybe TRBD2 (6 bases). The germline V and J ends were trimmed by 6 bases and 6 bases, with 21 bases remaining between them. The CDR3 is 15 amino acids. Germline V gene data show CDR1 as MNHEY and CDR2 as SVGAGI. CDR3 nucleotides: TGTGCCAGCAGCACTGGCGGGGCTGGCGTCATCGAGCAGTACTTC. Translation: CASSTGGAGVIEQYF.

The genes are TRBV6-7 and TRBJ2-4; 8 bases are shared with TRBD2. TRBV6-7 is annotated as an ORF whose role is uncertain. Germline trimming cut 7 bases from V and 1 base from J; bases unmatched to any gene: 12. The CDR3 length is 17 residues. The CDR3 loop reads CASNPLDGGAAKNIQYF. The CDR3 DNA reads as TGTGCCAGCAACCCTTTAGACGGGGGGGCGGCCAAAAACATTCAGTACTTC.

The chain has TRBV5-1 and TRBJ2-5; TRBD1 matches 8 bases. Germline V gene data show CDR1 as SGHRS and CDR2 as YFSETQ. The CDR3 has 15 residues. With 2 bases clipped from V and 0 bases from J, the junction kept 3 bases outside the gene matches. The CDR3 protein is CASSLSTGDQETQYF. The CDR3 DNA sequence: TGCGCCAGCAGCTTATCGACAGGGGACCAAGAGACCCAGTACTTC.

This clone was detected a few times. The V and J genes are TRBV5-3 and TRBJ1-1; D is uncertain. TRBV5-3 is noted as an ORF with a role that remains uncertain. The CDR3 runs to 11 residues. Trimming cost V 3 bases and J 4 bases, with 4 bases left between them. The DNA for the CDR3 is TGTGCCAGAAGCTCTCCCACTGAAGCTTTCTTT. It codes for CARSSPTEAFF.

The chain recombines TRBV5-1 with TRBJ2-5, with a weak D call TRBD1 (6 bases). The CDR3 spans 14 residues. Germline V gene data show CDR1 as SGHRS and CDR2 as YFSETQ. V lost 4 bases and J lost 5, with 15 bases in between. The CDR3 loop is CASSITGLSETQYF. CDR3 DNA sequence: TGCGCCAGCAGCATAACAGGGTTAAGCGAGACCCAGTACTTC.

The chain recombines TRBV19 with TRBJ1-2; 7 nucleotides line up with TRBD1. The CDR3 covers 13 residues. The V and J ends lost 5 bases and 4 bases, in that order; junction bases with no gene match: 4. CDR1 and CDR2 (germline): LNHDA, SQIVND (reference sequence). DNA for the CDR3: TGTGCCAGTAGTGACAGGGAACGCTATGGCTACACCTTC. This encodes CASSDRERYGYTF.